Here is one TCR beta chain with its context. Its specificity is unknown. This entry comes from a study of T cell responses to AZD1222 COVID-19 vaccine. Study-level results: Spike-specific TCRs gained breadth and depth after people received two AZD1222 doses.

CDR3 length: 13 amino acids. Germline V CDR1 and CDR2: KGHSH, LQKENI. The J segment lost 5 bases and the V segment lost 3 bases, leaving 4 bases of the junction unmatched. The protocol was immunoSEQ multiplex PCR, while the TCRdb copy is restricted to in-frame clones and leaves out a portion. This sample has 95,000 to 150,000 clones, with around 88% found just once. Sequenced here: peripheral blood, sampled on day 0 of MenACWY control vaccination. The rearrangement uses TRBV18 and TRBJ2-7; 7 bases agree with TRBD2. This TCR was recovered from an adult in good health. The CDR3 loop is CASSPRGGDEQYF. CDR3 DNA sequence: TGTGCCAGCTCACCCCGGGGAGGGGACGAGCAGTACTTC.